This passage covers 25 T cell receptor beta chains from one sample sequenced in a study of patients and donors after allogeneic stem cell transplantation. TCRdb ran MiXCR on the RT-PCR reads and lists one entry per CDR3 protein. The sample records approximately 170,000 distinct CDR3 sequences, approximately 31% being singletons. The source material was blood, either unsorted or a sorted T cell fraction (not recorded which). These receptor sequences come from a human donor who was either an allogeneic HSCT recipient or a stem cell or donor lymphocyte infusion donor (not recorded which). It is not recorded whose cells these are; they may come from a transplant donor.

This clonotype was counted many times. The rearrangement joins TRBV5-8 to TRBJ1-2; D call uncertain. V lost 4 bases and J lost 0, with 10 bases in between. The CDR3 consists of 14 residues. CDR1 is SGHTS, CDR2 YDEGEE, per germline. In DNA form, the CDR3 reads TGTGCCAGCAGCGACCAGGTAGCTAACTATGGCTACACCTTC. This encodes CASSDQVANYGYTF. Complete variable domain (other parts from reference TRBV5-8 and TRBJ1-2): EAGVTQSPTHLIKTRGQQATLRCSPISGHTSVYWYQQALGLGLQFLLWYDEGEERNRGNFPPRFSGRQFPNYSSELNVNALELEDSALYLCASSDQVANYGYTFGSGTRLTVV.

The chain couples TRBV24-1 to TRBJ2-2; 7 bases map to TRBD2. With V trimmed by 6 bases and J by 0 bases, 3 bases remained unmatched. Germline CDR1 and CDR2: KGHDR and SFDVKD. This CDR3 is built from 15 residues. The CDR3 DNA is TGTGCCACCAGTTCGGCGGGAGCGAACACCGGGGAGCTGTTTTTT. Its translation: CATSSAGANTGELFF.

J is TRBJ2-5 and V is TRBV12-3 or TRBV12-4; D is ambiguous. V dropped 2 bases and J dropped 1 base, with 11 bases sitting between them. The CDR3 contains 15 residues. CDR3 in amino acids: CASSLSPTPQETQYF. The CDR3, as DNA: TGTGCCAGCAGTTTATCCCCGACCCCCCAAGAGACCCAGTACTTC.

The rearrangement joins TRBV7-2 to TRBJ1-2; the match to TRBD1 covers 9 bases. CDR1 is SGHTA and CDR2 is FQGNSA in the germline V gene. There are 14 residues in the CDR3. With V trimmed by 5 bases and J by 2 bases, 3 bases remained unmatched. CDR3 sequence (DNA): TGTGCCAGCAGCCGGACAGGGGAAAACTATGGCTACACCTTC. This translates into CASSRTGENYGYTF.

The rearrangement links TRBV20-1 to TRBJ1-5; possibly TRBD1 for D (5 bases). V lost 6 bases, J lost 6 bases, and 12 bases lay in between. This CDR3 is built from 12 residues. Germline V gene lookup returns CDR1 DFQATT and CDR2 SNEGSKA (reference sequence). The chain's CDR3 is CSATGPSQPQHF. In nucleotides, the CDR3 is TGCAGTGCGACGGGACCAAGTCAGCCCCAGCATTTT.

The chain combines TRBV10-3 with TRBJ2-7; weak D call: TRBD2 (6 bases). CDR3 length: 15 amino acids. Germline CDR1 and CDR2: ENHRY and SYGVKD. Trimming removed 0 bases from V and 3 bases from J, with 12 bases in between. The CDR3, as DNA: TGTGCCATCAGTGAGTCGCTTGTAGCGGACTACGAGCAGTACTTC. It is translated as CAISESLVADYEQYF.

The rearrangement joins TRBV20-1 to TRBJ2-7, with TRBD2 matching 9 bases. The CDR3 runs 13 residues. Germline assignment: CDR1 DFQATT and CDR2 SNEGSKA (reference sequence). V was clipped by 7 bases and J by 1 base; unmatched bases: 5. The CDR3: CSVRLAVSYEQYF. In nucleotides, the CDR3 is TGCAGTGTCAGACTAGCGGTTTCCTACGAGCAGTACTTC.

The V and J genes are TRBV28 and TRBJ2-1; tentatively, D is TRBD2 (6 bases). The germline CDR1 and CDR2 sequences are MDHEN and SYDVKM. This CDR3 has 15 residues. Trimming stripped 6 bases from V and 4 bases from J, with 16 bases between. This chain's CDR3 is CASRLASRPYNEQFF. The CDR3 DNA follows: TGTGCCAGCAGACTAGCCTCAAGACCATACAATGAGCAGTTCTTC.

Notes on this clonotype: Relative to the germline gene, one junction end is altered; a read error may explain this. The V and J genes are TRBV20-1 and TRBJ1-2, with TRBD1 matching over 9 bases. The CDR3 loop spans 13 amino acids. Germline values: CDR1 DFQATT, CDR2 SNEGSKA (reference sequence). The CDR3 protein is CSAAPTGGYGYSF. The CDR3 coding sequence is TGCAGTGCAGCCCCCACAGGGGGCTATGGCTACTCCTTC.

This chain links TRBV20-1 with TRBJ1-5; 7 bases agree with TRBD1. Per germline, CDR1 DFQATT and CDR2 SNEGSKA (reference sequence). Trimming took 4 bases from V and 5 from J; bases not matched to a gene: 5. This CDR3 contains 13 residues. The CDR3 DNA reads as TGCAGTGCTACACAGGGGAATTATCAGCCCCAGCATTTT. Translating it yields CSATQGNYQPQHF.

V is TRBV24-1 and J is TRBJ2-1; no reliable D call. The V end lost 7 bases, the J end lost 0 bases, and 3 bases lay between the germline ends. Germline values: CDR1 KGHDR, CDR2 SFDVKD. This CDR3 has 12 amino acids. The CDR3: CATRNSYNEQFF. The CDR3 nucleotides are TGTGCCACCAGAAACTCCTACAATGAGCAGTTCTTC.

DNA for the CDR3: TGTGCCAGCATGAGCGACGGGAGCACAGATACGCAGTATTTT. This codes for CASMSDGSTDTQYF. The chain links TRBV2 to TRBJ2-3, with D unclear. The CDR3 contains 14 residues. V was clipped by 7 bases and J by 0 bases, with 11 bases between them. CDR1 is SNHLY, CDR2 FYNNEI, per germline. The full variable domain, completed using reference TRBV2 and TRBJ2-3, is EPEVTQTPSHQVTQMGQEVILRCVPISNHLYFYWYRQILGQKVEFLVSFYNNEISEKSEIFDDQFSVERPDGSNFTLKIRSTKLEDSAMYFCASMSDGSTDTQYFGPGTRLTVL.

The chain couples TRBV6-2 or TRBV6-3 to TRBJ1-1; no firm D call. Germline CDR1 MNHEY, CDR2 SVGEGT. V was cut by 2 bases and J by 3 bases, with 22 bases left in between. The CDR3 has 18 amino acids. CDR3 residues: CASSYGVGFHSWDTEAFF. CDR3 DNA sequence: TGTGCCAGCAGTTACGGGGTAGGATTTCACTCCTGGGACACTGAAGCTTTCTTT.

The table lists this clonotype with a few counts. The rearrangement links TRBV7-6 to TRBJ1-1; D gene ambiguous. In germline, CDR1 is SGHVS, CDR2 FNYEAQ. V was cut by 1 base and J by 1 base, with 7 bases left in between. CDR3 size: 14 residues. The CDR3 DNA reads as TGTGCCAGCAGCTTAGTTGCGGAGAACACTGAAGCTTTCTTT. This encodes CASSLVAENTEAFF.

This clonotype occurred a few times. This chain connects TRBV7-9 to TRBJ1-1, with D perhaps matching TRBD1 (5 bases). The CDR3 sequence is 15 residues long. Trimming removed 2 bases from V and 5 bases from J, with 15 bases in between. CDR1 and CDR2 (germline): SEHNR, FQNEAQ (reference sequence). CDR3 in amino acids: CASSLSGGGRTEAFF. The CDR3 DNA sequence: TGTGCCAGCAGCTTAAGTGGCGGGGGAAGAACTGAAGCTTTCTTT.

The rearrangement joins TRBV27 to TRBJ1-5, with D possibly being TRBD1 (5 bases). Trimming took off 5 bases at V and 5 bases at J, with 13 bases between the two ends. The CDR3 covers 14 residues. Germline CDR1 reads MNHEY; CDR2 reads SMNVEV (reference sequence). The CDR3 sequence is CASSPGGWYQPQHF. CDR3 DNA sequence: TGTGCCAGCAGTCCGGGGGGATGGTATCAGCCCCAGCATTTT.

The chain recombines TRBV12-5 with TRBJ1-1; D remains ambiguous. The germline V gene encodes CDR1 LGHNT and CDR2 FRNRAP. V lost 0 bases and J 6 bases, leaving 8 bases between the germline ends. CDR3 length: 13 residues. CDR3 loop: CASGLVVGSEAFF. The CDR3 nucleotides read TGTGCTAGTGGTTTGGTAGTGGGGTCTGAAGCTTTCTTT.

This clonotype was detected once. The chain combines TRBV7-2 with TRBJ2-1; TRBD2 might be the D (6 bases). Deletions cut 7 bases from V and 4 bases from J, with 11 bases between. CDR3 size: 13 residues. Looked up from germline, CDR1 is SGHTA and CDR2 is FQGNSA. The CDR3 protein is CASTQSGYNEQFF. CDR3 coding DNA: TGTGCCAGCACCCAGAGCGGGTACAATGAGCAGTTCTTC.

The chain carries TRBV29-1 and TRBJ2-7; 15 nucleotides match TRBD2. The ends lost 4 bases at V and 4 bases at J; junction bases unmatched: 8. CDR3 length: 16 amino acids. Germline CDR1 SQVTM, CDR2 ANQGSEA. Here the CDR3 reads CSVGTSGRARRYEQYF. CDR3 nucleotides: TGCAGCGTTGGGACTAGCGGGAGGGCCCGTCGATACGAGCAGTACTTC.

The genes are TRBV4-3 and TRBJ2-1, with 10 positions matching TRBD2. Germline assignment: CDR1 LGHNA and CDR2 YSLEER. The CDR3 is made up of 19 amino acids. Trimming removed 0 bases from V and 4 bases from J; junction bases left unmatched: 12. The DNA of the CDR3 is TGCGCCAGCAGCCAAGATCGTGGACTCCTAGCGGGGGTTTACAATGAGCAGTTCTTC. This codes for CASSQDRGLLAGVYNEQFF.

The chain joins TRBV21-1 to TRBJ1-1; TRBD1 was called by the table and not checked on the DNA. TRBV21-1 is flagged as a pseudogene. The CDR3 is made up of 14 amino acids. The DNA for the CDR3 is TGTGCCAGCAACCCGCCCGGCCCCTCCACTGAAGCTTTCTTT. It yields the protein CASNPPGPSTEAFF.

The chain recombines TRBV20-1 with TRBJ2-6; D call uncertain. The CDR3 extends over 16 amino acids. Per the germline V gene, CDR1 is DFQATT and CDR2 is SNEGSKA (reference sequence). V dropped 4 bases and J dropped 0 bases, with 13 bases sitting between them. CDR3 coding DNA: TGCAGTGCTACTGGGATTGCCACCTCTGGGGCCAACGTCCTGACTTTC. Protein sequence: CSATGIATSGANVLTF.

This clonotype showed up many times. The rearrangement joins TRBV15 to TRBJ1-2, with 9 bases lining up with TRBD1. This CDR3 region has 13 residues. In germline, CDR1 is LNHNV, CDR2 YYDKDF (reference sequence). V was pared by 9 bases and J by 4 bases, with 6 bases of the junction left unmatched. This CDR3 reads CATGGQGLYGYTF. CDR3 nucleotides: TGTGCCACTGGGGGACAGGGACTCTATGGCTACACCTTC. The whole variable domain, filled in from reference TRBV15 and TRBJ1-2, reads DAMVIQNPRYQVTQFGKPVTLSCSQTLNHNVMYWYQQKSSQAPKLLFHYYDKDFNNEADTPDNFQSRRPNTSFCFLDIRSPGLGDTAMYLCATGGQGLYGYTFGSGTRLTVV.

This clonotype was seen more than once but under ten times. The V and J genes are TRBV4-3 and TRBJ1-2; D unresolved. V gave up 0 bases and J gave up 4 bases, with 9 bases separating them. The CDR3 spans 14 residues. CDR1 and CDR2 (germline): LGHNA, YSLEER. This CDR3 reads CASSQDHGTYGYTF. The CDR3 bases are TGCGCCAGCAGCCAAGATCATGGTACCTATGGCTACACCTTC.

The chain has TRBV7-2 and TRBJ2-3; D is possibly TRBD2 (6 bases). Germline assignment: CDR1 SGHTA and CDR2 FQGNSA. The V and J ends lost 6 bases and 1 base respectively, with 8 bases between them. This CDR3 spans 13 amino acids. CDR3 region: CASRVAGTDTQYF. CDR3 sequence (DNA): TGTGCCAGCAGGGTAGCGGGCACAGATACGCAGTATTTT.